The 10 T cell receptor beta chains presented below share a single source sample, sequenced in a study of a mutant IDH1 vaccine in newly diagnosed glioma. Which antigens these TCRs recognize remains unknown. Stated time point: week 35, safety follow-up. Topical imiquimod was applied with each vaccine dose, which held 300 ug of mutant IDH1 20-mer peptide. Libraries were prepared by immunoSEQ multiplex PCR; TCRdb keeps only in-frame clonotypes and omits some of them. This sample yields over 30,000 clones, of which 60% to 80% are seen a single time; roughly 10% belongs to the top ten. Sequencing used PBMCs, obtained from a glioma patient whose treatment included an IDH1 peptide vaccine. The receptors shown here come from a woman between 25 and 40 years old with glioma. Some clones in this sample may be carry-over from other donors' samples.

Notes on this clone: Within the sample, other DNA sequences also encode this same CDR3. This chain links TRBV30 with TRBJ1-1; D might be TRBD1 (6 bases). V was pared by 1 base and J by 8 bases, with 20 bases between. CDR3 length equals 15 residues. Germline lookup yields CDR1 GTSNPN and CDR2 SVGIG (reference sequence). The DNA of the CDR3 is TGTGCCTGGAGTGACTCTAGAGGGGGAATAAACGAAGCTTTCTTT. Residues: CAWSDSRGGINEAFF.

The chain is built from TRBV6-1 and TRBJ1-1; 12 positions match TRBD1. Germline loops: CDR1 MNHNS, CDR2 SASEGT. The CDR3 runs 14 residues. The J segment lost 11 bases and the V segment lost 2 bases, leaving 6 bases of the junction unmatched. The CDR3 DNA reads TGTGCCAGCAGTGAATGGGGACAGGGGGCGCACGCTTTCTTT. Translating gives CASSEWGQGAHAFF.

The chain combines TRBV30 with TRBJ2-5; D ambiguous. CDR1 and CDR2 (germline): GTSNPN, SVGIG (reference sequence). V lost 0 bases, J lost 4 bases, and 6 bases lay in between. CDR3 length: 12 residues. The CDR3 nucleotides are TGTGCCTGGAGTGTACGAGGAGAGACCCAGTACTTC. It yields the protein CAWSVRGETQYF.

The chain links TRBV18 to TRBJ1-1; D may be TRBD1 (6 bases). CDR3 length: 15 residues. Germline V CDR1 and CDR2: KGHSH, LQKENI. Deletions cut 3 bases from V and 5 bases from J, with 16 bases between. The CDR3 sequence is CASSPEQGGGTEAFF. In nucleotides, the CDR3 is TGTGCCAGCTCACCCGAACAGGGAGGGGGAACTGAAGCTTTCTTT.

This clone is a singleton in its sample. V is TRBV5-8 and J is TRBJ1-1; D uncertain. V lost 1 base to trimming and J lost 0 bases, with 19 bases between them. Germline CDR1 is SGHTS and CDR2 is YDEGEE. The CDR3 is 18 amino acids. The CDR3 DNA reads TGTGCCAGCAGCTTGAGTCCGAAGGTCTCCAGGCTGAACACTGAAGCTTTCTTT. As protein: CASSLSPKVSRLNTEAFF.

This clone showed up just once. The CDR3 bases are TGTGCCAGCAGCGGAACAGGGGGCGCGTACGAGCAGTACTTC. This sequence encodes CASSGTGGAYEQYF. The chain uses TRBV9 and TRBJ2-7, with 9 nucleotides matching TRBD1. CDR1 is SGDLS and CDR2 is YYNGEE in the germline V gene. This CDR3 comprises 14 residues. J lost 4 bases, V lost 3 bases, and 5 bases had no gene match.

This clone was counted once. The J gene is TRBJ2-7, the V gene TRBV6-5, with D possibly being TRBD1 (6 bases). This CDR3 spans 13 amino acids. The V end was cut by 6 bases, the J end by 0 bases, with 9 bases between. CDR1 MNHEY and CDR2 SVGAGI come from the germline V gene. CDR3 in amino acids: CASRGQDSYEQYF. Here the CDR3 DNA reads TGTGCCAGCAGGGGACAAGACTCCTACGAGCAGTACTTC.

This clone was seen more than once but under ten times. This chain connects TRBV2 to TRBJ1-1; D is unresolved. Germline assignment: CDR1 SNHLY and CDR2 FYNNEI. V was trimmed by 3 bases and J by 4 bases, leaving 9 bases between them. This CDR3 has 13 amino acids. Here the CDR3 reads CASSDERSTEAFF. Here the CDR3 DNA reads TGTGCCAGCAGTGATGAGAGAAGCACTGAAGCTTTCTTT.

The chain has TRBV30 and TRBJ1-3; no firm D call. The V end lost 2 bases, the J end lost 3 bases, and 8 bases lay between the germline ends. CDR1 GTSNPN and CDR2 SVGIG come from the germline V gene (reference sequence). The CDR3 runs 13 residues. The CDR3 loop is CAWSWGYGNTIYF. For the CDR3, the DNA is TGTGCCTGGAGTTGGGGTTATGGAAACACCATATATTTT.

The chain uses TRBV19 and TRBJ2-7; 11 nucleotides match TRBD1. From germline, CDR1 is LNHDA and CDR2 SQIVND (reference sequence). With 5 bases clipped from V and 4 bases from J, the junction kept 7 bases outside the gene matches. The CDR3 runs 15 residues. CDR3 in DNA: TGTGCCAGTAGTCCATTCGGACAGGGGGCTTACGAGCAGTACTTC. Translating it yields CASSPFGQGAYEQYF.